The T cell receptor beta chain under discussion was sequenced for a study of monozygotic twins with cystic fibrosis. Overall study context: Library input was three micrograms of fragmented DNA, with 15 PCR cycles.

TCRdb's copy holds only in-frame clones and misses some; the assay was immunoSEQ multiplex PCR. There are about 26,000 clones in the sample; approximately 96% occur only once, and approximately 3% lies in the top ten. The CDR3 contains 15 residues. Trimming at V came to 3 bases and at J to 6 bases, leaving 8 bases not matched to a gene. Germline CDR1 is SGHNT and CDR2 is YYREEE (reference sequence). This chain uses TRBV5-4 with TRBJ2-2; 7 nucleotides agree with TRBD1. This sequence originates from a girl between 2 and 10 years old with cystic fibrosis. Sequencing was performed on blood. CDR3 loop: CASSSTGSGPGELFF. The CDR3 DNA sequence: TGTGCCAGCAGCTCGACAGGGAGCGGACCCGGGGAGCTGTTTTTT.